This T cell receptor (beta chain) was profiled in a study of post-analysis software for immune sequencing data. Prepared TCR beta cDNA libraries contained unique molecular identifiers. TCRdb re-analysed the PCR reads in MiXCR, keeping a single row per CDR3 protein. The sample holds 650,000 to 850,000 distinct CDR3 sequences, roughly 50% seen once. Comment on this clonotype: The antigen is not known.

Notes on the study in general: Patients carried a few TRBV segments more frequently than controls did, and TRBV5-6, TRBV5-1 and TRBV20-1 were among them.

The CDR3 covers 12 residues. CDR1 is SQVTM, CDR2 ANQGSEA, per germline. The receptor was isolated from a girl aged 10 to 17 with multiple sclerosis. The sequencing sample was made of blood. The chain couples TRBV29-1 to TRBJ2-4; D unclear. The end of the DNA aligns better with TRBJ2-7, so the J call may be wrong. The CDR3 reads CSVLESGYEQYF. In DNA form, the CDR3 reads TGCAGCGTTCTAGAGTCGGGTTACGAGCAGTACTTC.